This TCR beta chain was profiled in a study of T cell repertoires in cytomegalovirus infection. CDR1 and CDR2 (germline): SGHNT, YENEEA. Losses at the gene ends were 1 base for V and 4 bases for J; bases not matched to a gene: 7. CDR3 length: 17 residues. The sample holds a few counts of this clonotype. In TCRdb, the reads were re-called with MiXCR into one record per CDR3 protein. Altogether about 530,000 distinct CDR3 sequences are present, around a quarter being singletons, with the ten largest covering about 13%. The chain carries TRBV11-3 and TRBJ2-3, with TRBD2 matching over 11 bases. The sequenced material came from PBMCs. The source of this sequence is a human donor in good health (CMV status not recorded). Some clones in this sample may be carry-over from other donors' samples. The chain's CDR3 is CASSLGTSGPEADTQYF. DNA for the CDR3: TGTGCCAGCAGCTTAGGGACTAGCGGGCCCGAGGCAGATACGCAGTATTTT.